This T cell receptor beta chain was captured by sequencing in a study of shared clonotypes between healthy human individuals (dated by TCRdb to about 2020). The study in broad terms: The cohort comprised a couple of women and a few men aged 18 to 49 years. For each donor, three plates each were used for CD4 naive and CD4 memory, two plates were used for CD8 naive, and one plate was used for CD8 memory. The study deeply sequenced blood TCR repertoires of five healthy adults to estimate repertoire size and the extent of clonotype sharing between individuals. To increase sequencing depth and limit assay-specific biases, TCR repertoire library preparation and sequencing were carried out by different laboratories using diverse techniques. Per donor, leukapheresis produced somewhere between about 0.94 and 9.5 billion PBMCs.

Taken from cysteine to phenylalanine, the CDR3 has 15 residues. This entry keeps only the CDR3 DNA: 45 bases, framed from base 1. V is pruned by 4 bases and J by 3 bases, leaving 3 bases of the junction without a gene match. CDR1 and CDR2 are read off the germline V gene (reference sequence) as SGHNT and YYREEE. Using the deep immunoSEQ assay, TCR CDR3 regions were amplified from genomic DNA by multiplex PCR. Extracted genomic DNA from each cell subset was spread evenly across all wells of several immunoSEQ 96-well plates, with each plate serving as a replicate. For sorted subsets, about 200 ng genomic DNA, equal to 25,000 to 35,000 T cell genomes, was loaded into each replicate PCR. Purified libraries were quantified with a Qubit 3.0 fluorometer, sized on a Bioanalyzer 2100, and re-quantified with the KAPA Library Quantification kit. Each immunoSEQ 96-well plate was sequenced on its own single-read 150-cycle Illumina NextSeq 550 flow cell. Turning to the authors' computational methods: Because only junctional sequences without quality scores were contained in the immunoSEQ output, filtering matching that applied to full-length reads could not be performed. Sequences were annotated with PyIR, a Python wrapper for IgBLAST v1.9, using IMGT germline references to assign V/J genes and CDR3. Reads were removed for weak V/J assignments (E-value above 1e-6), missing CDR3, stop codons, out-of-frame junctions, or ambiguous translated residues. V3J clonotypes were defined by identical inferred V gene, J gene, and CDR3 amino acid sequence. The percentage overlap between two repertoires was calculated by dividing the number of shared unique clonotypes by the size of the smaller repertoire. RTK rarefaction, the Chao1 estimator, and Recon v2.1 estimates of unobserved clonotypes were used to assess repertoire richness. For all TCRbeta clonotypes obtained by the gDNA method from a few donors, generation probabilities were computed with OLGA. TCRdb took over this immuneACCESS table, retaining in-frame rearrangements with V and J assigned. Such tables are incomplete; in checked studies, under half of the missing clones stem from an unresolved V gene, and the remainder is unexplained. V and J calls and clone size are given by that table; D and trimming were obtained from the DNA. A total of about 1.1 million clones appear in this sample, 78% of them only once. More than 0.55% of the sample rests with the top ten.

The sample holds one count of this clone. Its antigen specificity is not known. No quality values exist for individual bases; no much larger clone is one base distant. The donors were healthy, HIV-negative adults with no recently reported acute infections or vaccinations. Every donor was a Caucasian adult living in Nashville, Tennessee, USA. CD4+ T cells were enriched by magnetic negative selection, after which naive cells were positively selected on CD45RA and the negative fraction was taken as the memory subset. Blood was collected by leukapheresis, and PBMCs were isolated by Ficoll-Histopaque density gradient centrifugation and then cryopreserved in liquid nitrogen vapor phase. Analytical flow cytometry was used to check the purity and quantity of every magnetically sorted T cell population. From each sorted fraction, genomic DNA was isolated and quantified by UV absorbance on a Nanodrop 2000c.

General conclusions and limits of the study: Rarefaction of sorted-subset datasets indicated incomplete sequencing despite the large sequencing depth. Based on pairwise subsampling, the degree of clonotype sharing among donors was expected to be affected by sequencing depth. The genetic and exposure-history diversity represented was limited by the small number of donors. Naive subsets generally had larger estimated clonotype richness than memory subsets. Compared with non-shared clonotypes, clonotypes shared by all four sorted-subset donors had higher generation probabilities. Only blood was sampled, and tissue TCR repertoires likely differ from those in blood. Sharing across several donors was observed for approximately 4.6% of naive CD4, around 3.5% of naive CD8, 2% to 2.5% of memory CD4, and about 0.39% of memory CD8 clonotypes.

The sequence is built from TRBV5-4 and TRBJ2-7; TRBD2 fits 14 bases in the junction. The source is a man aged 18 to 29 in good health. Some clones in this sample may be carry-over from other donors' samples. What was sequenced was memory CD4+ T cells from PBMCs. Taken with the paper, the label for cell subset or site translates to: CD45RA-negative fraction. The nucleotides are TGTGCCAGCAGCCCCGGACTAGCGGGAGGCTACGAGCAGTACTTC. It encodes CASSPGLAGGYEQYF.